This note documents a single TCR beta chain sequence. The source of the sample is a study of blood T cell repertoires in COVID-19. Study as a whole: COVID-19 samples, acute and convalescent, were from the United States, Italy and Spain. Sources were T cells, B-cell-depleted T cells, or PBMCs; the material itself was cDNA or gDNA.

Enrollment of patients from Seattle took place during active infection, with longitudinal follow-up. Methods used by the authors: By means of reference gene primer amplification, nucleated cell counts were estimated. Profiling relied on immunoSEQ multiplex PCR, and the TCRdb table lists in-frame clones only, not all of them. Clone size and the V and J calls come from that table; the DNA yielded D and trimming. The sample lists some 290,000 clones, 89% occurring once. The germline V gene has CDR1 MGHRA and CDR2 YSYEKL. This CDR3 spans 17 amino acids. With 3 bases clipped from V and 9 bases from J, the junction kept 12 bases outside the gene matches.

The genes are TRBV4-1 and TRBJ2-1; 12 nucleotides line up with TRBD2. This clonotype was obtained from a woman in her twenties or thirties with COVID-19, enrolled during active disease. The sequenced material came from peripheral blood. CDR3 sequence (DNA): TGCGCCAGCAGCCAGACAATACTAGCGGGGGGCAGGGTTGAGCAGTTCTTC. Its translation is CASSQTILAGGRVEQFF.